Described below is a single T cell receptor beta chain sequence and its context. Its cognate antigen has yet to be identified. No much larger clonotype is one base removed from it; base qualities were not supplied. The sample is drawn from a study of blood T cell repertoires in COVID-19 (dated by TCRdb to 2018 to 2020). In terms of the full investigation: The collaborator samples originated in the United States, Italy and Spain and spanned the acute and convalescent phases of COVID-19. The repertoires were released in a freely available public database meant as a resource for research on the immune response to SARS-CoV-2. The prospective study material was composed of cDNA or gDNA derived from T cells, B-cell-depleted T cells, or PBMCs. Subjects who had been exposed to COVID-19, were actively infected with it, or had recovered from it provided the deeply sampled blood TCRbeta repertoires that made up the dataset. Where available, HLA class I and class II types were taken from metadata supplied by the sample provider and were not determined by assay-based typing. The samples were drawn from two sources: the first 160 participants of the ongoing ImmuneRACE study, and 1,000 to 1,500 subjects contributed by 6 global collaborators. Sample metadata almost always included a de-identified subject ID, COVID-19 status, age in years and sex.

Participants in the prospective study were enrolled through a virtual design, were aged roughly 18 to 90 years, and lived in 20 to 30 United States geographic areas. To assign participants to cohorts, the prospective study relied on clinical history that participants themselves reported in a screening survey and a study questionnaire. For ImmuneRACE Cohort 3, a participant was defined as recovered based on two consecutive negative NP/OP PCR tests, clearance by a healthcare professional, or resolution of symptoms. In the prospective study, whole blood, serum and a nasopharyngeal or oropharyngeal swab were collected from each participant by mobile phlebotomists. Participants in the prospective study had the option to provide additional blood draws and questionnaires over an approximately 2-month period. Before DNA extraction, prospective study blood samples were shipped either frozen or at room temperature.

The germline V gene yields MDHEN for CDR1 and SYDVKM for CDR2. The CDR3 starts with the cysteine, ends with the phenylalanine, and has 14 residues. This entry keeps only the CDR3 DNA: 42 bases, framed from base 1. V is cut back by 5 bases and J by 7 bases, with 6 bases in the junction unmatched. What the research found in general, with its limitations: The quantity of clinical and demographic metadata differed by source and by participant and was supplied without curation.

TCRbeta CDR3 regions were amplified from genomic DNA by means of the immunoSEQ Assay, a bias-controlled multiplex PCR. In the paper's pipeline: The number of nucleated cells in each sample was estimated by amplification of reference gene primers within the assay. Sequence reads were collapsed and filtered to measure the absolute abundance of every unique TCRbeta CDR3 rearrangement. Productive Simpson clonality was computed per sample as the square root of Simpson's diversity index over productive rearrangements. The source is immuneACCESS, and TCRdb retained only in-frame sequences with V and J called. Part of the clones is not carried over; for the studies checked, unresolved V genes explain less than half of this, and the remainder is unexplained. V, J and clone size derive from that table, while D and trimming were established from the DNA sequence. The sample contains 190,000 or so clones, less than 85% of them found a single time. The ten largest make up around 20% of the sample.

The TCR was taken from a man aged 35 to 55 who had recovered from COVID-19. The specimen sequenced was PBMCs or T cells enriched from blood (not recorded which). The chain was built from TRBV28 and TRBJ2-3, with TRBD2 identical over 10 junction bases. The CDR3 loop reads CASSPGTSDHTQYF. The DNA sequence follows: TGTGCCAGCAGTCCGGGGACTAGCGACCATACGCAGTATTTT.